The 7 T cell receptor beta chains below all came from one sample that was sequenced in a study of T cells in Graves' hyperthyroidism and ophthalmopathy (dated by TCRdb to the late 2010s). Libraries were made using multiplex PCR. The sequencer listed for this sample is Illumina HiSeq 2000. Amplification of TCR beta CDR3 regions was carried out from RNA transcripts. A first-round RT-PCR of the TCR CDR3 used the HTBI primer set with the Qiagen OneStep RT-PCR kit. The public reads were quality trimmed at Q25 with fastp and then assembled into clones with MiXCR by TCRdb, keeping productive beta chains. Rows merge per CDR3 protein into single entries with the most common DNA and genes. This sample has some 250,000 distinct CDR3 sequences in its table, and nearly 15% of those were observed once. About 30% of the sample goes to the ten largest clones. Specimen: blood. The source is a woman in her forties or fifties with Graves' hyperthyroidism that later progressed to Graves' ophthalmopathy.

This clonotype was seen repeatedly, ten times or more. V usage is TRBV28 and J usage is TRBJ1-5, with 7 bases matching TRBD1. J was trimmed by 5 bases and V by 7 bases; bases with no gene match: 11. Germline V gene lookup returns CDR1 MDHEN and CDR2 SYDVKM. The length of the CDR3 is 15 residues. The CDR3 sequence is CASTDRQGRHQPQHF. DNA for the CDR3: TGTGCCAGCACTGACCGACAGGGAAGACATCAGCCCCAGCATTTT. Combining the CDR3 with reference TRBV28 and TRBJ1-5 gives the whole variable domain DVKVTQSSRYLVKRTGEKVFLECVQDMDHENMFWYRQDPGLGLRLIYFSYDVKMKEKGDIPEGYSVSREKKERFSLILESASTNQTSMYLCASTDRQGRHQPQHFGDGTRLSIL.

This clonotype was seen repeatedly, ten times or more. The chain employs TRBV11-1 and TRBJ2-7; tentatively, D is TRBD2 (6 bases). Germline V gene data show CDR1 as SGHAT and CDR2 as FQDESV (reference sequence). Trimming shortened V by 4 bases and J by 6 bases, and 13 bases separated the two germline ends. CDR3 length equals 13 residues. CDR3 coding DNA: TGTGCCAGCAGCTCCATGGGGGGAGGCGAGCAGTACTTC. Translation gives CASSSMGGGEQYF.

This clonotype showed up many times. This chain uses TRBV5-1 with TRBJ2-7; possibly TRBD2 for D (6 bases). V was trimmed by 0 bases and J by 4 bases, leaving 14 bases between them. Germline loops: CDR1 SGHRS, CDR2 YFSETQ. This CDR3 spans 15 amino acids. CDR3: CASSLAGRRGYEQYF. The CDR3 DNA sequence: TGCGCCAGCAGCTTGGCCGGGCGGCGGGGTTACGAGCAGTACTTC.

CDR3 loop: CASREGFETQYF. CDR3 DNA: TGCGCCAGCAGGGAGGGATTCGAGACCCAGTACTTC. The chain joins TRBV5-1 to TRBJ2-5, with a weak D call TRBD2 (6 bases). The CDR3 is 12 residues long. Trimming shortened V by 5 bases and J by 5 bases, and 10 bases separated the two germline ends. Germline V gene lookup returns CDR1 SGHRS and CDR2 YFSETQ.

In its sample, this clonotype was seen a few times. This chain joins TRBV30 and TRBJ2-1; 9 positions match TRBD2. Germline CDR1 reads GTSNPN; CDR2 reads SVGIG (reference sequence). This CDR3 is 13 amino acids long. V was clipped by 4 bases and J by 3 bases; unmatched bases: 1. The CDR3 sequence is CAWTSGNYNEQFF. The CDR3 DNA sequence: TGTGCCTGGACTAGCGGGAACTACAATGAGCAGTTCTTC.

In its sample, this clonotype was seen many times. The chain has TRBV7-2 and TRBJ1-5; no clear D gene. The germline V gene has CDR1 SGHTA and CDR2 FQGNSA. The CDR3 sequence is 12 residues long. Trimming shortened V by 7 bases and J by 9 bases, and 13 bases separated the two germline ends. In DNA form, the CDR3 reads TGTGCCAGCACCGACATAGGTTTGCCCCAGCATTTT. This sequence encodes CASTDIGLPQHF.

About this clonotype itself: This may be a read error: a much more frequent sequence differs by one nucleotide. The chain recombines TRBV27 with TRBJ2-3; D is possibly TRBD1 or TRBD2 (5 bases each). CDR1 MNHEY and CDR2 SMNVEV come from the germline V gene (reference sequence). This CDR3 has 14 amino acids. The CDR3 is CAGSLRRGADTQYF. The CDR3 DNA sequence: TGTGCCGGCAGTTTAAGGCGAGGGGCAGATACGCAGTATTTT.